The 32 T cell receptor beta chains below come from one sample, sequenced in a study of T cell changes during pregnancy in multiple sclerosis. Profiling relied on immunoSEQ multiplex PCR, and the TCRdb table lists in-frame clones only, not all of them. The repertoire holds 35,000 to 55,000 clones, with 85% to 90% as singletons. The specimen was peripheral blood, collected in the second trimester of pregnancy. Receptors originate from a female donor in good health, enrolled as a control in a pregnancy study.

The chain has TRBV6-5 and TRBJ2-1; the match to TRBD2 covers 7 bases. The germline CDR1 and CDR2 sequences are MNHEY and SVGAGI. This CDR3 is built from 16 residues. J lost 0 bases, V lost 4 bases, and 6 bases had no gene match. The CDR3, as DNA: TGTGCCAGCAGTTTAAACGGGGGGAGCTCCTACAATGAGCAGTTCTTC. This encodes CASSLNGGSSYNEQFF.

The CDR3 loop reads CASSRDSQPADYGYTF. The CDR3 nucleotides are TGTGCCAGCAGCAGGGACAGCCAACCGGCGGACTATGGCTACACCTTC. This chain uses TRBV5-4 with TRBJ1-2, with TRBD1 matching over 7 bases. Germline-derived CDR1 and CDR2 are SGHNT and YYREEE (reference sequence). J lost 3 bases, V lost 4 bases, and 12 bases had no gene match. This CDR3 comprises 16 residues.

The CDR3 here is CASSLALAGVAGELFF. Written as DNA, the CDR3 is TGTGCCAGCAGCTTGGCACTAGCGGGAGTGGCCGGGGAGCTGTTTTTT. V gene TRBV5-6 combines with J gene TRBJ2-2; TRBD2 matches at 11 bases. Germline values: CDR1 SGHDT, CDR2 YYEEEE. The CDR3 covers 16 residues. With V trimmed by 0 bases and J by 6 bases, 4 bases remained unmatched.

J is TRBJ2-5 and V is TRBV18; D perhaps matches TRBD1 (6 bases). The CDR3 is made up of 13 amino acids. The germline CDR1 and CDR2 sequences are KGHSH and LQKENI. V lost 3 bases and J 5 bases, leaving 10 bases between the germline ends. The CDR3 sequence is CASSPRQGETQYF. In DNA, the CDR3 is TGTGCCAGCTCACCCCGGCAGGGGGAGACCCAGTACTTC.

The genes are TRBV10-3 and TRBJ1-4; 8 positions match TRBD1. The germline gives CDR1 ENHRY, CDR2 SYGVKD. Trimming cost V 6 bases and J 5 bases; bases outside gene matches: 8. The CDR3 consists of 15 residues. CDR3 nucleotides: TGTGCCATCAGCCCCGGACAGGGTGGGAATGAAAAACTGTTTTTT. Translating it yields CAISPGQGGNEKLFF.

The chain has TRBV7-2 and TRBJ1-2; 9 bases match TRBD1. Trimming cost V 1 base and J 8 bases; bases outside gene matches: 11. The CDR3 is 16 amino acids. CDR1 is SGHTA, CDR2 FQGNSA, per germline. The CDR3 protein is CASSLDSWDRERGYTF. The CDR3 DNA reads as TGTGCCAGCAGCTTAGACTCCTGGGACAGGGAGCGGGGCTACACCTTC.

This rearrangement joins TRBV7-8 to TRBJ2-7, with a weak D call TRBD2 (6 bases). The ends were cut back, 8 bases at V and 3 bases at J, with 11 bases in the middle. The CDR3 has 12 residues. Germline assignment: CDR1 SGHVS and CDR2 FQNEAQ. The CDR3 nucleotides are TGTGCCAGCGGGGACTTCAGCTACGAGCAGTACTTC. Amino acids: CASGDFSYEQYF.

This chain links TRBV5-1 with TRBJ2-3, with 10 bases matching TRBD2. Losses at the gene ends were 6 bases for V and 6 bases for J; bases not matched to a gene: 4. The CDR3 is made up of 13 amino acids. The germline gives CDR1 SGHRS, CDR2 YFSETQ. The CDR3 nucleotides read TGCGCCAGCACACTAGCGGGAAGGGATACGCAGTATTTT. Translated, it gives CASTLAGRDTQYF.

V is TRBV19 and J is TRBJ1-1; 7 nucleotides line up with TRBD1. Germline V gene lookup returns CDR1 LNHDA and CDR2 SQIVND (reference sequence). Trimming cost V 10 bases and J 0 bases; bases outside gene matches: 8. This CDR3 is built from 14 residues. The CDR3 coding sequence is TGTGCCACTGCCCCGACAGGGATGAACACTGAAGCTTTCTTT. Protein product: CATAPTGMNTEAFF.

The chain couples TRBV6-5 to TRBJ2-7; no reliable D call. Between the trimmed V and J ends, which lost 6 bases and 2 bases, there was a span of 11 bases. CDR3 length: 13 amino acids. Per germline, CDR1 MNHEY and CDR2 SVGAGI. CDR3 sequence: CASSLQTTYEQYF. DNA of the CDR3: TGTGCCAGCAGCCTACAGACCACCTACGAGCAGTACTTC.

The CDR3 DNA reads as TGTGCCAGCACGGGAAATGAGCAGTTCTTC. As protein: CASTGNEQFF. The chain has TRBV28 and TRBJ2-1, with D possibly matching TRBD2 (5 bases). CDR1 is MDHEN, CDR2 SYDVKM, per germline. Trimming removed 7 bases at V and 7 bases at J, with 5 bases between. There are 10 residues in the CDR3. Supplemented by reference TRBV28 and TRBJ2-1, the full variable domain reads DVKVTQSSRYLVKRTGEKVFLECVQDMDHENMFWYRQDPGLGLRLIYFSYDVKMKEKGDIPEGYSVSREKKERFSLILESASTNQTSMYLCASTGNEQFFGPGTRLTVL.

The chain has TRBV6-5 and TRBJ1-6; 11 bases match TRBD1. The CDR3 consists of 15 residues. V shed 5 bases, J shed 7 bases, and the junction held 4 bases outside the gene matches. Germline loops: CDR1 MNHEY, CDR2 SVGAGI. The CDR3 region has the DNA TGTGCCAGCAGTCGCGGGACAGGGGGAAATTCACCCCTCCACTTT. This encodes CASSRGTGGNSPLHF.

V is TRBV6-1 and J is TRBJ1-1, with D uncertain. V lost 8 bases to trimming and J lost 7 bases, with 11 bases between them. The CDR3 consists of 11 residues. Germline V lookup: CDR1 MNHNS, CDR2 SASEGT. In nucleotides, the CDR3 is TGTGCCAGCGCTTACAGAGATGAAGCTTTCTTT. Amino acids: CASAYRDEAFF.

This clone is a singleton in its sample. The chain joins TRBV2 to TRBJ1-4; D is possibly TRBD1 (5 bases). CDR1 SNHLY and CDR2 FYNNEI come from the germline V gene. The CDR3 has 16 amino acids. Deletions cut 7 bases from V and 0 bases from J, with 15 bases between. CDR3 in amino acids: CASKKTAAATNEKLFF. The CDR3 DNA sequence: TGTGCCAGCAAGAAGACAGCCGCTGCAACTAATGAAAAACTGTTTTTT.

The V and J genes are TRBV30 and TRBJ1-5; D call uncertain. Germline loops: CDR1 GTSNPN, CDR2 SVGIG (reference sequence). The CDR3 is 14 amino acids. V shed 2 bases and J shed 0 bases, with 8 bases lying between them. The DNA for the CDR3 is TGTGCCTGGAGTCCCGAGTATAGCAATCAGCCCCAGCATTTT. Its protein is CAWSPEYSNQPQHF.

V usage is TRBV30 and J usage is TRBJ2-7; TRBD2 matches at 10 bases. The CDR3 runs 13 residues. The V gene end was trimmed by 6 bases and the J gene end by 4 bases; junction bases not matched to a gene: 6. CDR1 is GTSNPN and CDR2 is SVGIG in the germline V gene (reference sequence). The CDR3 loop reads CACPSGRGYEQYF. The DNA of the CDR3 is TGTGCCTGTCCTAGCGGGAGAGGGTACGAGCAGTACTTC.

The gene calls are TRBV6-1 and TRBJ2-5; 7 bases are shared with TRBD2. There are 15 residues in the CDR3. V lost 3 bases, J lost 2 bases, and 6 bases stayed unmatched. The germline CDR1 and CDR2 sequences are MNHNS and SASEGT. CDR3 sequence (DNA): TGTGCCAGCAGTGAGTTTGCGGGAGCACAAGAGACCCAGTACTTC. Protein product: CASSEFAGAQETQYF.

CDR3 residues: CASSVSQGSYNEQFF. CDR3 nucleotides: TGTGCCAGCAGCGTATCACAGGGTTCCTACAATGAGCAGTTCTTC. The gene calls are TRBV9 and TRBJ2-1; TRBD1 is a possible D gene (6 bases). CDR3 length equals 15 residues. CDR1 SGDLS and CDR2 YYNGEE come from the germline V gene. Trimming took 1 base from V and 1 from J, leaving 9 bases between them.

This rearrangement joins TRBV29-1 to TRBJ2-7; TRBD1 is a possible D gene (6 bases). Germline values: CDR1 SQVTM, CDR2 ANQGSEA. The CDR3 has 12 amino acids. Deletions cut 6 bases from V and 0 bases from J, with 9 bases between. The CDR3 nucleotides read TGCAGCGTCGGACAGAGCTCCTACGAGCAGTACTTC. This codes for CSVGQSSYEQYF.

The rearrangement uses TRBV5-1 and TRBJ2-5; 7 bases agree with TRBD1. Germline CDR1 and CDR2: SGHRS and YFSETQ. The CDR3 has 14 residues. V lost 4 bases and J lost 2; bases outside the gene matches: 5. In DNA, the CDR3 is TGCGCCAGCAGCAGGGGACAGTCACAAGAGACCCAGTACTTC. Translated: CASSRGQSQETQYF.

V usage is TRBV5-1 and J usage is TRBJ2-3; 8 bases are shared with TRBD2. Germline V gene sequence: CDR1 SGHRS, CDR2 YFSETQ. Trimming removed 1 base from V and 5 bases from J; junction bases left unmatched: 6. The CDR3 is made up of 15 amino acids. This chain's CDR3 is CASSLTRGVGDTQYF. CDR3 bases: TGCGCCAGCAGCTTGACGCGGGGGGTGGGAGATACGCAGTATTTT.

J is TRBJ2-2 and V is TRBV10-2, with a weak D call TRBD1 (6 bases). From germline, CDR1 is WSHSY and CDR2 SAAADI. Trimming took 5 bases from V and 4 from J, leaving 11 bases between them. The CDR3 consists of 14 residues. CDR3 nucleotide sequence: TGCGCCAGCAGTCTACAGGGACCCACCGGGGAGCTGTTTTTT. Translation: CASSLQGPTGELFF.

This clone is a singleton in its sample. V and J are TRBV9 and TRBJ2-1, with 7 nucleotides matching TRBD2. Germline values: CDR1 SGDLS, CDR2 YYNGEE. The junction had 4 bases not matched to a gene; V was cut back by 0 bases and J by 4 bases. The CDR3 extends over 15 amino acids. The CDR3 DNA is TGTGCCAGCAGCGTAGGCGGGAGTGGATACAATGAGCAGTTCTTC. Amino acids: CASSVGGSGYNEQFF.

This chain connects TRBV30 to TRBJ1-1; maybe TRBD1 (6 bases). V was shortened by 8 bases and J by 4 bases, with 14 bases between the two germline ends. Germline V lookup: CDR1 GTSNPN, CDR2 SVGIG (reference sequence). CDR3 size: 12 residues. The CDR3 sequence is CASSRGGTEAFF. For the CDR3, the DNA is TGTGCCAGCTCTAGGGGGGGCACTGAAGCTTTCTTT.

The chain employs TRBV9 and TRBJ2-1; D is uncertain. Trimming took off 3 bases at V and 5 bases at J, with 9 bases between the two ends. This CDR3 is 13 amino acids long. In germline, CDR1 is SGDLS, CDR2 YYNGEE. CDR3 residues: CASSGPWHNEQFF. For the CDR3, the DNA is TGTGCCAGCAGCGGCCCCTGGCACAATGAGCAGTTCTTC.

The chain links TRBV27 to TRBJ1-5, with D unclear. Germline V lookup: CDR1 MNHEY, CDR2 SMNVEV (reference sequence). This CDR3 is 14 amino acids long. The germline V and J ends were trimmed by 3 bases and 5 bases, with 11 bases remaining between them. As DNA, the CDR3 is TGTGCCAGCAGTTTGGGTTTCGGGGATCAGCCCCAGCATTTT. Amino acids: CASSLGFGDQPQHF.

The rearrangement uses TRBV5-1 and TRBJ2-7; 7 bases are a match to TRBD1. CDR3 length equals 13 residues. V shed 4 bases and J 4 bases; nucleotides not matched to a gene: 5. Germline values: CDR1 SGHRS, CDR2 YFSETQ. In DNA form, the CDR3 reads TGCGCCAGCAGCCCGGGACAGATTTACGAGCAGTACTTC. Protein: CASSPGQIYEQYF.

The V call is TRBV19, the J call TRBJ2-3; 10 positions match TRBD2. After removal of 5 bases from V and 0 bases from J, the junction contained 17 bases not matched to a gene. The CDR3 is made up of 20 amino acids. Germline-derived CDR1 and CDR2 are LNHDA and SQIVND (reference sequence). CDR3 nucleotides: TGTGCCAGTAGTGTCCGGGGAGCGGGGGGGGCAGTGACTAGCACAGATACGCAGTATTTT. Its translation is CASSVRGAGGAVTSTDTQYF.

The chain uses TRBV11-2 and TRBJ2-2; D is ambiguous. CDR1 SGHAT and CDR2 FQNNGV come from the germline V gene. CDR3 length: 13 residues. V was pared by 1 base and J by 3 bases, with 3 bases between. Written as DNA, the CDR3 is TGTGCCAGCAGCTTAGCTCACACCGGGGAGCTGTTTTTT. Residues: CASSLAHTGELFF.

The CDR3 reads CASSLMSSGGSYEQYF. The CDR3 nucleotides read TGTGCCAGCAGCTTAATGTCTAGCGGGGGCTCCTACGAGCAGTACTTC. The rearrangement uses TRBV7-2 and TRBJ2-7, with 10 bases fitting TRBD2. Per the germline V gene, CDR1 is SGHTA and CDR2 is FQGNSA. CDR3 size: 16 residues. V lost 2 bases and J lost 0; bases outside the gene matches: 4.

The CDR3 DNA follows: TGTGCCAGCAGCTGGGGGGGGCCGGCCCCCTACGAGCAGTACTTC. This translates into CASSWGGPAPYEQYF. The chain joins TRBV5-5 to TRBJ2-7; possibly TRBD2 for D (7 bases). Per germline, CDR1 SGHKS and CDR2 YYEKEE (reference sequence). Trimming left V 3 bases short and J 2 bases short, with 15 bases between. This CDR3 has 15 amino acids.

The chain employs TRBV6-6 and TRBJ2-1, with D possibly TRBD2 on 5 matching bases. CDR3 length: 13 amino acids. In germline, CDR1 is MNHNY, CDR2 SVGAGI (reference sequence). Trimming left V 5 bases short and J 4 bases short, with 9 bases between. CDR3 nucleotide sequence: TGTGCCAGCAGTCAAGGACTGTACAATGAGCAGTTCTTC. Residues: CASSQGLYNEQFF.